This T cell receptor (beta chain) was captured by sequencing in a study of T-cell memory formation after mild COVID-19. Study conclusions and caveats: Day 15 to 85 contracting clones showed balanced CD4/CD8; later expanders leaned CD4+. Among contracting clones, CD4+ were mainly CM/EM and CD8+ enriched in EMRA. Memory from before infection featured some responding clones, which suggests cross-reactive memory joined.

MiXCR, run by TCRdb on the 5' RACE reads, gives a single entry per CDR3 protein. The sample carries around 510,000 distinct CDR3 sequences, roughly 22% recorded once. This clonotype was counted once. What it recognizes is unknown. V was clipped by 2 bases and J by 4 bases, with 13 bases between them. CDR3 length: 15 residues. Germline lookup yields CDR1 MNHEY and CDR2 SMNVEV (reference sequence). The specimen was PBMCs or a T cell subset sorted from them (not recorded which). The clonotype originates from an adult woman who had mild COVID-19 (a few samples of this study predate the infection). Cell type and time point are not known. The chain joins TRBV27 to TRBJ2-3; no definite D call. The CDR3 reads CASSLTRSSPDTQYF. The CDR3 DNA follows: TGTGCCAGCAGTTTAACGAGGTCATCGCCAGATACGCAGTATTTT.